Listed below are T cell receptor beta chains from one sample, sequenced in a study of OX40 agonist ivuxolimab in advanced cancers. Libraries were prepared by immunoSEQ multiplex PCR; TCRdb keeps only in-frame clonotypes and omits some of them. Of roughly 80,000 clones in the sample, 70% to 90% were seen once. The sample consisted of CD4+ or CD8+ T cells sorted from blood, taken in a trial of the OX40 agonist ivuxolimab. These receptors all stem from an adult with an advanced solid tumor such as melanoma, head and neck, liver or kidney cancer. Both conserved end residues are part of each CDR3. D genes are given only for firm matches.

j_call v_call d_call cdr3_aa
TRBJ2-5 TRBV28 TRBD1 CASSQPFSRTGVQETQYF
TRBJ1-2 TRBV10-3 - CAISEVGGRQDGYTF
TRBJ1-6 TRBV28 - CASVEGLQNSPLHF
TRBJ2-5 TRBV30 - CAWSVRGLTGGETQYF
TRBJ1-1 TRBV7-9 - CASSREGFTEAFF
TRBJ2-5 TRBV5-1 - CASSSLGTAQETQYF
TRBJ2-5 TRBV10-3 TRBD1 CAIKNPGTGGGETQYF
TRBJ1-5 TRBV29-1 - CSAGGLNQPQHF
TRBJ2-7 TRBV19 - CASSSPGFYEQYF
TRBJ1-6 TRBV4-2 TRBD1 CASSQNRGVDSPLHF
TRBJ1-2 TRBV28 TRBD1 CASSRQGIGYTF
TRBJ1-1 TRBV6-6 - CASSYGMNTEAFF
TRBJ1-2 TRBV15 - CATSRAGFYGYTF
TRBJ1-5 TRBV21-1 - CASSRSDRVVVQPQHF
TRBJ2-1 TRBV15 TRBD1 CATSRGVGQGANEQFF
TRBJ1-3 TRBV18 - CASSPTMGIRGDTIYF
TRBJ1-2 TRBV7-9 - CASGQGGYGYTF